The sequence of this T cell receptor (beta chain) was determined in a study of T cells in narcolepsy. Study background: Enrolled donors included narcolepsy type 1 or type 2 patients and healthy controls.

Germline V lookup: CDR1 LGHNA, CDR2 YSLEER. CDR3 length equals 18 residues. V was pared by 0 bases and J by 0 bases, with 15 bases between. Points on this clone: Its specificity is not known.

The data were produced by immunoSEQ multiplex PCR, yet TCRdb's version contains in-frame clones alone and is incomplete. Of 30,000 to 45,000 clones detected, 70% to 85% appear once; the ten largest clones hold 1.5% to 2%. Study-level results: In some patient and control memory CD4+ samples, autoreactive clones were absent.

Sequencing was performed on CD45RA- memory CD4+ T cells from PBMCs. The TCR originated in a human donor with narcolepsy. The chain has TRBV4-3 and TRBJ2-4; D is perhaps TRBD1 (5 bases). CDR3 region: CASSQETGASIAKNIQYF. CDR3 in DNA: TGCGCCAGCAGCCAAGAAACAGGAGCATCGATAGCCAAAAACATTCAGTACTTC.